The 3 T cell receptor beta chains reported below all come from one sample, sequenced in a study of T cells in Graves' hyperthyroidism and ophthalmopathy. RNA transcripts served as the template for amplifying TCR beta CDR3 regions. During a first-round RT-PCR of the TCR CDR3, the HTBI primer set was used. In TCRdb, the multiplex PCR reads were re-called with MiXCR into one record per CDR3 protein. The table has about 55,000 distinct CDR3 sequences, about 57% seen once. The sample consisted of blood. These receptors all come from a woman aged 60-70 years with Graves' ophthalmopathy.

As concerns this clonotype: An end of the junction does not agree with germline; a read error may underlie this. J is TRBJ2-6 and V is TRBV5-5; D is perhaps TRBD1 (7 bases). Germline lookup yields CDR1 SGHKS and CDR2 YYEKEE (reference sequence). The CDR3 has 14 residues. CDR3 sequence (DNA): TGTGCCAGCAGCCAGCCCAGGGGGGACAACGTCCTGACTTTC. It yields the protein CASSQPRGDNVLTF.

The CDR3: CASNPRASGNTIYF. CDR3 nucleotide sequence: TGCGCCAGTAACCCAAGGGCTTCTGGAAACACCATATATTTT. J is TRBJ1-3 and V is TRBV5-1; the D is unclear. CDR3 length: 14 amino acids. The V gene lost 8 bases and the J gene lost 1 base, with 13 bases spanning the gap. CDR1 and CDR2 from the germline V gene are SGHRS and YFSETQ.

The table lists this clonotype with many counts. The CDR3 nucleotides are TGTGCCACCAAAGGGTCAGAGCGGAGTGACTACAATGAGCAGTTCTTC. Protein sequence: CATKGSERSDYNEQFF. V is TRBV6-1 and J is TRBJ2-1; possibly TRBD2 for D (5 bases). Germline-derived CDR1 and CDR2 are MNHNS and SASEGT. CDR3 length: 16 amino acids. Deletions cut 10 bases from V and 3 bases from J, with 22 bases between.